The next 8 T cell receptor beta chains were all read from a single sample in a study of human T cells and chemical hapten exposure. TCRdb processed the RACE reads anew with MiXCR; each CDR3 protein has one entry. Among some 400,000 distinct CDR3 sequences listed, 4% to 5.5% were seen once. Time point defined: patch test 1, 2 weeks after DPC sensitization. The treatment is: therapeutic diphenylcyclopropenone sensitization with weekly scalp DPC. The source was whole blood, collected in connection with sensitization to the hapten diphenylcyclopropenone (DPC). The source of these receptors is a woman in her fifties or sixties with alopecia areata. Some clones in this sample may be carry-over from other donors' samples.

This clonotype was recorded at least ten times. CDR3 residues: CASSWGQGGTGELFF. CDR3 nucleotide sequence: TGTGCCAGCAGCTGGGGACAGGGGGGCACCGGGGAGCTGTTTTTT. The rearrangement uses TRBV12-3 or TRBV12-4 and TRBJ2-2, with 11 bases aligning to TRBD1. This CDR3 spans 15 amino acids. Trimming at V came to 6 bases and at J to 4 bases, leaving 4 bases not matched to a gene.

At least ten counts were recorded for this clonotype. The V call is TRBV2, the J call TRBJ1-4; D may be TRBD1 (5 bases). Trimming shortened V by 6 bases and J by 0 bases, and 11 bases separated the two germline ends. This CDR3 comprises 15 residues. The germline CDR1 and CDR2 sequences are SNHLY and FYNNEI. CDR3 in amino acids: CASRIDSSTNEKLFF. The DNA of the CDR3 is TGTGCCAGCAGGATTGACAGCTCAACTAATGAAAAACTGTTTTTT.

The chain combines TRBV20-1 with TRBJ2-5; D possibly uses TRBD1 or TRBD2 (6 bases each). From germline, CDR1 is DFQATT and CDR2 SNEGSKA (reference sequence). V was shortened by 0 bases and J by 5 bases, with 10 bases between the two germline ends. The CDR3 spans 13 residues. CDR3 nucleotide sequence: TGCAGTGCTAGAGAGGGGGGCTATGAGACCCAGTACTTC. Translating it yields CSAREGGYETQYF.

There are many counts of this clonotype. This sequence joins TRBV20-1 and TRBJ1-3; no firm D call. CDR3 length equals 14 residues. Deletions cut 0 bases from V and 0 bases from J, with 6 bases between. Per germline, CDR1 DFQATT and CDR2 SNEGSKA (reference sequence). Written as DNA, the CDR3 is TGCAGTGCTAGAGAGAAACCCTCTGGAAACACCATATATTTT. Its protein product is CSAREKPSGNTIYF.

This clonotype has at least ten counts. V is TRBV7-8 and J is TRBJ1-3; tentatively, D is TRBD1 (6 bases). V lost 4 bases, J lost 0 bases, and 10 bases lay in between. Germline CDR1 reads SGHVS; CDR2 reads FQNEAQ. The CDR3 runs to 15 residues. CDR3 sequence (DNA): TGTGCCAGCAGCTCTATGACAGGCTCTGGAAACACCATATATTTT. Its translation: CASSSMTGSGNTIYF.

This clonotype has a count of ten or more. The rearrangement joins TRBV27 to TRBJ2-3, with TRBD2 matching 10 bases. The V and J ends lost 3 bases and 1 base, in that order; junction bases with no gene match: 10. The germline V gene has CDR1 MNHEY and CDR2 SMNVEV (reference sequence). CDR3 size: 18 residues. Here the CDR3 reads CASSFQAGGLRGTDTQYF. In DNA, the CDR3 is TGTGCCAGCAGTTTCCAAGCGGGAGGGCTCCGCGGCACAGATACGCAGTATTTT.

This clonotype turned up a few times. The gene calls are TRBV12-3 or TRBV12-4 and TRBJ1-1; no clear D gene. The CDR3 runs to 12 residues. V was clipped by 7 bases and J by 7 bases, with 13 bases between them. The CDR3 reads CASTKDANEAFF. The CDR3 nucleotides read TGTGCCAGCACCAAGGACGCGAATGAAGCTTTCTTT.

The rearrangement joins TRBV30 to TRBJ1-2; D is undetermined. The CDR3 runs to 16 residues. CDR1 is GTSNPN and CDR2 is SVGIG in the germline V gene (reference sequence). V was clipped by 3 bases and J by 1 base, with 18 bases between them. CDR3 sequence: CAWSPRLVTINYGYTF. The CDR3 coding sequence is TGTGCCTGGAGCCCCCGGCTGGTAACCATTAACTATGGCTACACCTTC.